A selection of T cell receptor beta chains follows, all from one sample in a study of blood T cell repertoires in COVID-19. Clones were sequenced by immunoSEQ multiplex PCR, and TCRdb holds only the in-frame ones, with some missing. The sample shows 120,000 to 150,000 clones, 85% to 90% of them seen only once. The sequenced sample was peripheral blood. Receptors were obtained from a woman of 80 years or more with acute or convalescent COVID-19. Both conserved end residues are part of each CDR3. A D gene is named only where the DNA matches it firmly. Size is stated for part of the rows, as once, few or many counts, or as a class when the clone is expanded.

v_gene	j_gene	d_gene	abundance	CDR3aa	CDR3nt
TRBV4-3	TRBJ1-4	-	-	CASSQVGGGLDEKLFF	TGCGCCAGCAGCCAAGTGGGCGGAGGATTAGATGAAAAACTGTTTTTT
TRBV5-1	TRBJ2-7	TRBD2	-	CASSFSGGFAEQYF	TGCGCCAGCAGCTTTAGCGGGGGGTTTGCCGAGCAGTACTTC
TRBV6-5	TRBJ1-2	-	-	CASTLGSLAGGYTF	TGTGCCAGCACCCTCGGGTCTCTGGCGGGTGGCTACACCTTC
TRBV29-1	TRBJ2-1	-	few	CSVGGSSYNEQFF	TGCAGCGTTGGGGGCAGCTCCTACAATGAGCAGTTCTTC
TRBV5-6	TRBJ2-3	-	once	CASSLEGWSTDTQYF	TGTGCCAGCAGCTTGGAGGGGTGGAGCACAGATACGCAGTATTTT
TRBV7-2	TRBJ2-1	TRBD2	-	CASSYGVRGGYNEQFF	TGTGCCAGCAGCTACGGGGTGCGGGGGGGATACAATGAGCAGTTCTTC
TRBV25-1	TRBJ1-2	-	-	CASSGGWGYGYTF	TGTGCCAGCAGTGGGGGCTGGGGCTATGGCTACACCTTC
TRBV7-2	TRBJ2-1	-	-	CASSLTPDFSYNEQFF	TGTGCCAGCAGCCTTACACCAGACTTCTCCTACAATGAGCAGTTCTTC
TRBV7-9	TRBJ1-5	TRBD1	-	CASSLGDRADTEPQHF	TGTGCCAGCAGCTTGGGCGACAGGGCAGACACGGAGCCCCAGCATTTT
TRBV19	TRBJ1-6	TRBD1	-	CASTDRTGGSNSPLHF	TGTGCCAGTACCGATAGAACAGGGGGCAGTAATTCACCCCTCCACTTT
TRBV7-2	TRBJ1-2	-	few	CASSLWGDYGYTF	TGTGCCAGCAGCTTATGGGGGGACTATGGCTACACCTTC
TRBV12-3/TRBV12-4	TRBJ1-2	-	-	CASSRDINYGYTF	TGTGCCAGCAGCAGGGACATAAACTATGGCTACACCTTC
TRBV4-1	TRBJ1-2	-	-	CASSQGERAAFYGYTF	TGCGCCAGCAGCCAAGGCGAGAGGGCGGCGTTTTATGGCTACACCTTC
TRBV4-2	TRBJ1-5	-	-	CASSQDPAGYSNQPQHF	TGTGCCAGCAGCCAAGATCCGGCAGGATATAGCAATCAGCCCCAGCATTTT
TRBV7-8	TRBJ1-5	TRBD1	-	CASSITMAPGQGALSQPQHF	TGTGCCAGCAGCATAACTATGGCTCCGGGACAGGGGGCGCTGAGTCAGCCCCAGCATTTT
TRBV2	TRBJ1-2	-	-	CASSGIGTRPNYGYTF	TGTGCCAGCAGTGGAATTGGAACTAGGCCCAACTATGGCTACACCTTC
TRBV7-9	TRBJ1-4	TRBD1	-	CASSDRAPLTHGEKLFF	TGTGCCAGCTCGGACAGGGCACCTCTCACGCACGGTGAAAAACTGTTTTTT
TRBV7-8	TRBJ2-3	-	-	CASSLSSRSDTQYF	TGTGCCAGCAGCTTAAGTTCGCGTTCGGATACGCAGTATTTT